These 9 T cell receptor beta chains originate from one sample sequenced in a study of follicular helper T cells after annual influenza vaccination. The method was immunoSEQ multiplex PCR; TCRdb's version includes in-frame clones alone and lacks a portion of them. Here the sample spans fewer than 2,000 clones, roughly 83% being singletons. The sample's time point: 2015-2016 season, pre-vaccination. This specimen was CXCR5+ CD38- circulating T follicular helper cells from blood, taken on the day of influenza vaccination. Subset indicated: circulating Tfh, non-naive CD4+CXCR5+PD-1+ (ICOS+CD38+ or ICOS-CD38-). The receptors originated from an adult who received the influenza vaccine.

The chain has TRBV4-3 and TRBJ2-3; the D is unclear. Looked up from germline, CDR1 is LGHNA and CDR2 is YSLEER. This CDR3 is built from 17 residues. With 0 bases removed from V and 0 bases from J, the gap between germline ends came to 13 bases. CDR3 loop: CASSQDRRTTSTDTQYF. CDR3 nucleotides: TGCGCCAGCAGCCAAGATCGGCGGACCACTAGCACAGATACGCAGTATTTT.

This clone was observed once. This chain links TRBV5-5 with TRBJ1-4; unclear D gene. V was trimmed by 0 bases and J by 8 bases, leaving 8 bases between them. Germline values: CDR1 SGHKS, CDR2 YYEKEE (reference sequence). CDR3 length: 13 residues. The CDR3 region has the DNA TGTGCCAGCAGCTTGGGTAGTACGGAAAAACTGTTTTTT. Translation: CASSLGSTEKLFF.

The chain has TRBV11-3 and TRBJ2-7, with 10 bases lining up with TRBD2. Germline V CDR1 and CDR2: SGHNT, YENEEA. There are 13 residues in the CDR3. After removal of 4 bases from V and 9 bases from J, the junction contained 6 bases not matched to a gene. DNA for the CDR3: TGTGCCAGCAGCTCCACAACTAGCGGGGCGCAGTACTTC. Its translation is CASSSTTSGAQYF.

This clone turned up a few times. The J gene is TRBJ1-5, the V gene TRBV7-2; D gene uncertain. This CDR3 has 12 residues. Germline V gene data show CDR1 as SGHTA and CDR2 as FQGNSA. Trimming removed 1 base from V and 6 bases from J, with 4 bases in between. CDR3 coding DNA: TGTGCCAGCAGCTTAGGTGGTCAGCCCCAGCATTTT. Translation gives CASSLGGQPQHF.

This clone was seen just once. The chain combines TRBV9 with TRBJ1-2; 8 bases fit TRBD1. Per the germline V gene, CDR1 is SGDLS and CDR2 is YYNGEE. This CDR3 region has 15 residues. The trim removed 0 bases at V and 8 bases at J, leaving 9 bases unmatched. CDR3 residues: CASSVGTGPIEGYTF. In DNA, the CDR3 is TGTGCCAGCAGCGTAGGGACAGGGCCGATTGAAGGCTACACCTTC.

This sequence joins TRBV27 and TRBJ1-1, with a weak D call TRBD1 (6 bases). The CDR3 runs to 16 residues. V was cut by 2 bases and J by 3 bases, with 16 bases left in between. Germline CDR1 and CDR2: MNHEY and SMNVEV (reference sequence). The CDR3 region is CASSLHGFGGDTEAFF. DNA of the CDR3: TGTGCCAGCAGTTTACACGGGTTCGGGGGCGACACTGAAGCTTTCTTT.

This chain uses TRBV6-1 with TRBJ1-3; 12 nucleotides agree with TRBD1. Trimming took 4 bases from V and 3 from J; bases not matched to a gene: 4. The CDR3 length is 16 residues. Germline lookup yields CDR1 MNHNS and CDR2 SASEGT. The chain's CDR3 is CASSGGTGGSGNTIYF. In nucleotides, the CDR3 is TGTGCCAGCAGTGGGGGGACAGGGGGCAGTGGAAACACCATATATTTT.

This clone was seen a few times. The chain combines TRBV6-1 with TRBJ1-1; 7 bases are shared with TRBD1. The CDR3 covers 13 residues. Losses at the gene ends were 8 bases for V and 5 bases for J; bases not matched to a gene: 8. The germline gives CDR1 MNHNS, CDR2 SASEGT. The CDR3 is CASVTGLETEAFF. CDR3 in DNA: TGTGCCAGCGTGACAGGGCTGGAAACTGAAGCTTTCTTT.

CDR3 nucleotides: TGTGCCAGCAGCCGAGGACTAGCGGGGACAGATACGCAGTATTTT. It translates to CASSRGLAGTDTQYF. The chain uses TRBV11-3 and TRBJ2-3; 12 bases agree with TRBD2. The germline V gene has CDR1 SGHNT and CDR2 YENEEA. J gave up 3 bases and V 5 bases, and 3 bases lay outside the gene matches. This CDR3 is 15 amino acids long.